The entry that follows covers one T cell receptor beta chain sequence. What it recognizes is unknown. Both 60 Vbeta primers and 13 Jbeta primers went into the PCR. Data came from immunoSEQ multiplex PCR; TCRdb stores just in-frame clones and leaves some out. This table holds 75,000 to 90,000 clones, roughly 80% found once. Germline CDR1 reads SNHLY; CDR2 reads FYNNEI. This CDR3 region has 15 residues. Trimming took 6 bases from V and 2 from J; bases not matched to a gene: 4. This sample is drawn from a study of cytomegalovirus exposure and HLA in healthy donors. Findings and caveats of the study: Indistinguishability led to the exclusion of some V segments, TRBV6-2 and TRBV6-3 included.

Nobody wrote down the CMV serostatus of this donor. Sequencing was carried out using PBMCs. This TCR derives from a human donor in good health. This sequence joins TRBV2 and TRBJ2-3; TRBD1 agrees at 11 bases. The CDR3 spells CASRAGQGATDTQYF. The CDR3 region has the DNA TGTGCCAGCAGGGCAGGACAGGGGGCCACAGATACGCAGTATTTT.